Detailed here is one T cell receptor beta chain. This sample was included in a study of blood T cell repertoires in COVID-19. CDR1 SGHRS and CDR2 YFSETQ come from the germline V gene. Germline trimming cut 5 bases from V and 3 bases from J; bases unmatched to any gene: 10. The CDR3 has 16 amino acids. Original processing notes: The authors estimated nucleated cell counts from reference gene primer amplification. Data came from immunoSEQ multiplex PCR; TCRdb stores just in-frame clones and leaves some out. V and J calls and clone size follow that table, whereas D and trimming were derived from the DNA. The sample holds 40,000 to 60,000 clones, around 84% seen once.

The V and J genes are TRBV5-1 and TRBJ2-3; TRBD2 matches 9 bases. This receptor was taken from a man in his fifties or sixties with active COVID-19. The sample consisted of peripheral blood. DNA of the CDR3: TGCGCCAGCAGTTTTTCTAGGCTAGCGGGGACAGATACGCAGTATTTT. This translates into CASSFSRLAGTDTQYF.